This is a list of T cell receptor beta chains from one sample in a study of graft-versus-host responses after intestinal transplantation. Profiling relied on immunoSEQ multiplex PCR, and the TCRdb table lists in-frame clones only, not all of them. The data show about 47,000 clones, 90% to 95% seen once. Their recognized antigens are unknown. The sample in question was unstimulated CD8+ T cells sorted from spleen or lymph node cells, obtained before transplant. The receptors come from a human donor who was the organ donor for an intestinal transplant. The CDR3 runs from the conserved cysteine through the conserved F or W. The D gene is left open where the match is weak. Only some rows state a clone size, as once, few, many or a class for expanded clones.

V,J,size,D,CDR3,DNA
TRBV27,TRBJ2-3,NA,NA,CASSFRGRIDTQYF,TGTGCCAGCAGTTTCAGGGGGAGGATAGATACGCAGTATTTT
TRBV28,TRBJ2-7,once,NA,CASGRYEQYF,TGTGCCAGCGGCCGCTACGAGCAGTACTTC
TRBV9,TRBJ1-2,NA,NA,CASRDGRDVGGYTF,TGTGCCAGCAGGGACGGCAGGGACGTCGGTGGCTACACCTTC
TRBV6-5,TRBJ2-3,NA,TRBD1,CASSYYQGARTDTQYF,TGTGCCAGCAGTTACTATCAGGGGGCGAGGACAGATACGCAGTATTTT
TRBV27,TRBJ1-1,NA,TRBD1,CATKWGAGGYTEAFF,TGTGCGACCAAGTGGGGGGCAGGGGGATACACTGAAGCTTTCTTT
TRBV27,TRBJ1-5,once,TRBD1,CASGNLDSTGGDVRSRPQHF,TGTGCCAGCGGAAATCTAGACTCGACAGGGGGCGATGTTCGAAGTCGGCCCCAGCATTTT
TRBV19,TRBJ2-2,NA,NA,CAAASGGELFF,TGTGCCGCCGCGTCCGGGGGGGAGCTGTTTTTT
TRBV9,TRBJ2-1,NA,TRBD1,CASSGTGGWGEQFF,TGTGCCAGCAGCGGGACAGGGGGCTGGGGTGAGCAGTTCTTC
TRBV15,TRBJ2-7,NA,NA,CATSSGRGTVYEQYF,TGTGCCACCAGCAGTGGAAGGGGGACGGTCTACGAGCAGTACTTC
TRBV9,TRBJ2-2,NA,NA,CASSYGGNTGELFF,TGTGCCAGCAGCTACGGGGGAAACACCGGGGAGCTGTTTTTT
TRBV11-2,TRBJ1-1,NA,NA,CASRILSPVTEAFF,TGTGCCAGCAGGATACTCTCGCCGGTGACTGAAGCTTTCTTT
TRBV6-1,TRBJ1-1,NA,NA,CASSDAGRNTEAFF,TGTGCCAGCAGTGACGCGGGGAGGAACACTGAAGCTTTCTTT
TRBV4-1,TRBJ1-5,NA,TRBD1,CASSQDPGTGSWQPQHF,TGCGCCAGCAGCCAAGACCCAGGGACAGGGTCTTGGCAGCCCCAGCATTTT
TRBV25-1,TRBJ1-2,once,NA,CASSELGGDYGYTF,TGTGCCAGCAGTGAATTAGGGGGGGACTATGGCTACACCTTC
TRBV5-8,TRBJ2-3,NA,TRBD2,CASSTVPGLAGGSTDTQYF,TGTGCCAGCAGCACCGTCCCGGGACTAGCGGGGGGAAGCACAGATACGCAGTATTTT
TRBV9,TRBJ2-3,NA,NA,CASSVDTDTQYF,TGTGCCAGCAGCGTAGACACAGATACGCAGTATTTT
TRBV2,TRBJ2-3,NA,TRBD1,CASSEGIQGISTDTQYF,TGTGCCAGCAGTGAAGGAATACAGGGGATAAGCACAGATACGCAGTATTTT
TRBV28,TRBJ2-7,NA,NA,CASTSSREVRTGEQYF,TGTGCCAGCACCAGTTCGCGGGAAGTCAGGACAGGCGAGCAGTACTTC
TRBV29-1,TRBJ2-7,NA,TRBD1,CSVEIGRGYYEQYF,TGCAGCGTTGAAATCGGCAGGGGGTACTACGAGCAGTACTTC
TRBV10-3,TRBJ1-3,NA,NA,CAQRPDSGNTIYF,TGTGCCCAACGCCCCGACTCTGGAAACACCATATATTTT